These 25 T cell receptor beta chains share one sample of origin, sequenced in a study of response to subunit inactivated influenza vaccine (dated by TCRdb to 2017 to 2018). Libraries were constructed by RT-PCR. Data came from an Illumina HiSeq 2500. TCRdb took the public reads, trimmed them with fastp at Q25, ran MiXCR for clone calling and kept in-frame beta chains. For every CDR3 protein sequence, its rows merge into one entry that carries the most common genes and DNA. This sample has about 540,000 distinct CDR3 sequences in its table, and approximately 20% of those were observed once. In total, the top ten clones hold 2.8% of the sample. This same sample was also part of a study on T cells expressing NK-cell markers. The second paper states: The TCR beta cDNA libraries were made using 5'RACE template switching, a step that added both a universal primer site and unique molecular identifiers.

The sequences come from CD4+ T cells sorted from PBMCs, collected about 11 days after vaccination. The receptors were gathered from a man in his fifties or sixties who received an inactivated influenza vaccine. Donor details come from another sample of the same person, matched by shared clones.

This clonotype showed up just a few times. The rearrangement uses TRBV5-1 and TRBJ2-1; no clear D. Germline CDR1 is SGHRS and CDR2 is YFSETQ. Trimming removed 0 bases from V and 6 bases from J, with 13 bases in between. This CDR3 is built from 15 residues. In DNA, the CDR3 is TGCGCCAGCAGCTTGGTTGCGGAAGTGGGCAATGAGCAGTTCTTC. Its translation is CASSLVAEVGNEQFF.

The CDR3 DNA is TGTGCCAGCAGCTTAGTTAGGAGCGGGAGGGCCAAAAACATTCAGTACTTC. Translation: CASSLVRSGRAKNIQYF. The J gene is TRBJ2-4, the V gene TRBV7-8, with 9 bases that match TRBD2. The V segment lost 1 base and the J segment 1 base; nucleotides outside the gene matches: 5. The CDR3 runs to 17 residues. Germline V gene lookup returns CDR1 SGHVS and CDR2 FQNEAQ.

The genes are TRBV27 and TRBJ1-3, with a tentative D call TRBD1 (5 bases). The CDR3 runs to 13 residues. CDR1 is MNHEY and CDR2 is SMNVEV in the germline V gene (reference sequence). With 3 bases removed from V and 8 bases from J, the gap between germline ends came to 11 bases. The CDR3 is CASSFRDGDTIYF. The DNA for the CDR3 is TGTGCCAGCAGTTTCAGGGACGGTGACACCATATATTTT.

The CDR3 region has the DNA TGCGCCAGCAGCCCCGCGAAGGGGCCGTCCTCTGGGGCCAACGTCCTGACTTTC. Translating it yields CASSPAKGPSSGANVLTF. The chain uses TRBV4-1 and TRBJ2-6; D is perhaps TRBD1 (5 bases). Trimming shortened V by 4 bases and J by 0 bases, and 16 bases separated the two germline ends. CDR1 is MGHRA and CDR2 is YSYEKL in the germline V gene. The CDR3 spans 18 residues.

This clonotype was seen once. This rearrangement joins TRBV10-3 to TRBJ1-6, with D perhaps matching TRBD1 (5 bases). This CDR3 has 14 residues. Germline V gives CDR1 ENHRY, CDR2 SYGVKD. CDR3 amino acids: CGIQGTAYNSPLHF. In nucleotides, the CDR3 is TGTGGCATTCAAGGGACGGCTTATAATTCACCCCTCCACTTT.

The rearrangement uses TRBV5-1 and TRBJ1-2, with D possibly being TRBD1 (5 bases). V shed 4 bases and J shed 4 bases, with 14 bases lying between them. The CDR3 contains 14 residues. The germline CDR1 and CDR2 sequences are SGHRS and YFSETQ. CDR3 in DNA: TGCGCCAGCAGCCGTCCCGACAGACCCTATGGCTACACCTTC. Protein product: CASSRPDRPYGYTF.

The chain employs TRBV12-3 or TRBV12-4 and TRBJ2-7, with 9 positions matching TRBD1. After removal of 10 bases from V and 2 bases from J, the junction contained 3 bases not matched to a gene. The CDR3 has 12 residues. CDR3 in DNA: TGTGCCACGGGGACAGGGACCTACGAGCAGTACTTC. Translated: CATGTGTYEQYF.

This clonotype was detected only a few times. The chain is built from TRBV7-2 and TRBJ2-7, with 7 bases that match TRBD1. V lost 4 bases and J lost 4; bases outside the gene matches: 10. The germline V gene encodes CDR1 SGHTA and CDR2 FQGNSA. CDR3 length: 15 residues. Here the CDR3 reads CASSSSSGTEYEQYF. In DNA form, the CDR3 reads TGTGCCAGCAGCTCGAGCTCCGGGACAGAGTACGAGCAGTACTTC. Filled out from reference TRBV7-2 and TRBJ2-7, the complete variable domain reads GAGVSQSPSNKVTEKGKDVELRCDPISGHTALYWYRQSLGQGLEFLIYFQGNSAPDKSGLPSDRFSAERTGGSVSTLTIQRTQQEDSAVYLCASSSSSGTEYEQYFGPGTRLTVT.

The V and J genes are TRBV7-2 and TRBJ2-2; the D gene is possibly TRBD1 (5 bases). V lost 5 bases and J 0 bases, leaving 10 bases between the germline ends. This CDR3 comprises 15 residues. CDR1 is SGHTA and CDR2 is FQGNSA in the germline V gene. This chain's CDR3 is CASSPVRANTGELFF. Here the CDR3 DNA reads TGTGCCAGCAGCCCTGTCAGGGCGAACACCGGGGAGCTGTTTTTT.

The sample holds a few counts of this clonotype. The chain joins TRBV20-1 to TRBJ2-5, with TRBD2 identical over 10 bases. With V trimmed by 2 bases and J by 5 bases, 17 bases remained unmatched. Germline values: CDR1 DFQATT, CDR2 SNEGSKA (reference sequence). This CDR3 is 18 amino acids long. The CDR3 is CSARPRGIGTSAGETQYF. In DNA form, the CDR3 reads TGCAGTGCTAGACCCCGGGGGATAGGGACTAGCGCTGGCGAGACCCAGTACTTC.

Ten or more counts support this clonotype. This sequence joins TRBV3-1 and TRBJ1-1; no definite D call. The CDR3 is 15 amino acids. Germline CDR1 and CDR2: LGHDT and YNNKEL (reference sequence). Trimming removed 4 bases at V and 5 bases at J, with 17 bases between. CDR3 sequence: CASSPIGRAFTEAFF. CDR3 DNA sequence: TGTGCCAGCAGCCCGATTGGAAGGGCTTTTACTGAAGCTTTCTTT.

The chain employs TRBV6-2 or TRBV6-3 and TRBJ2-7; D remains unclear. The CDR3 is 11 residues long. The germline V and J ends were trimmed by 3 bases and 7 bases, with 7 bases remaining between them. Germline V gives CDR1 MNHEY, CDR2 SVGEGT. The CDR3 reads CASSYLGEQYF. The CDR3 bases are TGTGCCAGCAGTTATCTGGGGGAGCAGTACTTC.

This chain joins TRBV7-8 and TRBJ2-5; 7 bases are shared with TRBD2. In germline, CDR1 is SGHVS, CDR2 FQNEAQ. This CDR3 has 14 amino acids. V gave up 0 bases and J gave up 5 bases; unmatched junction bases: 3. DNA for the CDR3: TGTGCCAGCAGCTTAGCTCGGGGGGTTGAGACCCAGTACTTC. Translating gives CASSLARGVETQYF.

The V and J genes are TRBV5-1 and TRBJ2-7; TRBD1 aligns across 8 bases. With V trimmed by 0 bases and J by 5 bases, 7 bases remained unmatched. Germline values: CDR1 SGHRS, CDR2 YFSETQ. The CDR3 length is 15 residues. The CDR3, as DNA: TGCGCCAGCAGCTTGGCGCGGACAGGGTTTAACGAGCAGTACTTC. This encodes CASSLARTGFNEQYF.

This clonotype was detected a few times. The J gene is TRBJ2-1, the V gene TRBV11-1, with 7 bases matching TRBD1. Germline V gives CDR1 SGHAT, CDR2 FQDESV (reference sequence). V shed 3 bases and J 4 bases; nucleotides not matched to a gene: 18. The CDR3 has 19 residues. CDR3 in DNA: TGTGCCAGCAGCTTGCAACAGGGGCGATTCGATTTGCGATACAATGAGCAGTTCTTC. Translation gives CASSLQQGRFDLRYNEQFF.

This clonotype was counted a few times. The CDR3 DNA reads TGTGCCAGCAGTCCAAGAATACAGGGCCTGAACACTGAAGCTTTCTTT. Residues: CASSPRIQGLNTEAFF. The rearrangement links TRBV6-1 to TRBJ1-1; D might be TRBD1 (6 bases). This CDR3 comprises 16 residues. Germline assignment: CDR1 MNHNS and CDR2 SASEGT. Between the trimmed V and J ends, which lost 5 bases and 0 bases, there was a span of 16 bases.

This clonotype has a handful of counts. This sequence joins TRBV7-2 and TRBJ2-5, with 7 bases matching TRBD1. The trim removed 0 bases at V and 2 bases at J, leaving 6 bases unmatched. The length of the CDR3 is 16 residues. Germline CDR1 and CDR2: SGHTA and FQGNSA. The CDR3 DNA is TGTGCCAGCAGCTTAGCGCGGTCCAGGGGGCAAGAGACCCAGTACTTC. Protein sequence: CASSLARSRGQETQYF. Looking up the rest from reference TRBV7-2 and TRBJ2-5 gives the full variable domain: GAGVSQSPSNKVTEKGKDVELRCDPISGHTALYWYRQSLGQGLEFLIYFQGNSAPDKSGLPSDRFSAERTGGSVSTLTIQRTQQEDSAVYLCASSLARSRGQETQYFGPGTRLLVL.

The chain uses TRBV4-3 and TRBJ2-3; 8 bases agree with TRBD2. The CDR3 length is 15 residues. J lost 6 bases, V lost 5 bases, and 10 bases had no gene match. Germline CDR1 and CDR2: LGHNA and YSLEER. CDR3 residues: CASSFSGGREDTQYF. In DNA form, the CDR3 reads TGCGCCAGCAGCTTCAGCGGGGGTAGGGAGGATACGCAGTATTTT.

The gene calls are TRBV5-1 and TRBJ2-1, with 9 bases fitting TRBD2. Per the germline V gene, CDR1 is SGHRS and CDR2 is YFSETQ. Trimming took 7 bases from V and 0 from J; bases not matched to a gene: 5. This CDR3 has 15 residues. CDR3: CASGLASSSYNEQFF. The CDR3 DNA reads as TGCGCCAGCGGACTAGCGTCCAGCTCCTACAATGAGCAGTTCTTC.

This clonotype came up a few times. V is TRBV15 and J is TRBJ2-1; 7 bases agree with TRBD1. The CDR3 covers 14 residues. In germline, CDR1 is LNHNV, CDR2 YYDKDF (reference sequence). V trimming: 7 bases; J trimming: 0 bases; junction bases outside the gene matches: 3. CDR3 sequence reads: CATTPGGSYNEQFF. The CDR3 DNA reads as TGTGCCACCACTCCAGGGGGCTCCTACAATGAGCAGTTCTTC.

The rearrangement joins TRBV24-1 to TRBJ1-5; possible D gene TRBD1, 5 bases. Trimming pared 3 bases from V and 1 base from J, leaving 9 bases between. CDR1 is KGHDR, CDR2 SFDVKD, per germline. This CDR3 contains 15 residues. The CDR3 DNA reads TGTGCCACCAGTGATGGGGGACTGAGCAATCAGCCCCAGCATTTT. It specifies CATSDGGLSNQPQHF.

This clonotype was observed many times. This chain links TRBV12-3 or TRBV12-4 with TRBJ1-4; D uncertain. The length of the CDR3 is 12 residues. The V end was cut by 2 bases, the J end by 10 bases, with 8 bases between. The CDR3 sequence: CASSLQTGKLFF. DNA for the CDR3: TGTGCCAGCAGTTTACAGACGGGAAAACTGTTTTTT.

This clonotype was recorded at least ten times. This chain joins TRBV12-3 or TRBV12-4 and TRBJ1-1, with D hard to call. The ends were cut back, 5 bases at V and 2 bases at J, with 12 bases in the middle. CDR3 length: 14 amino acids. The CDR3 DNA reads TGTGCCAGCAGTCCTCCAACGGACAACACTGAAGCTTTCTTT. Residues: CASSPPTDNTEAFF.

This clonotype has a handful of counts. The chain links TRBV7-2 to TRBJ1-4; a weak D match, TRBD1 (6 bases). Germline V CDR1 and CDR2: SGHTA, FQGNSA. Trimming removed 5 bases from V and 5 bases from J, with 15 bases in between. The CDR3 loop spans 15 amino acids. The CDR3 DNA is TGTGCCAGCAGCCCCGGAGGGGGGGCCAATGAAAAACTGTTTTTT. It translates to CASSPGGGANEKLFF.

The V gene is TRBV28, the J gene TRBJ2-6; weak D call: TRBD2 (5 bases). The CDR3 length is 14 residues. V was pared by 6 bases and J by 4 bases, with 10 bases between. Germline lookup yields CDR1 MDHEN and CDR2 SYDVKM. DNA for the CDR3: TGTGCCAGCAGGGGAGATTCCGGGGCCAACGTCCTGACTTTC. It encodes CASRGDSGANVLTF.